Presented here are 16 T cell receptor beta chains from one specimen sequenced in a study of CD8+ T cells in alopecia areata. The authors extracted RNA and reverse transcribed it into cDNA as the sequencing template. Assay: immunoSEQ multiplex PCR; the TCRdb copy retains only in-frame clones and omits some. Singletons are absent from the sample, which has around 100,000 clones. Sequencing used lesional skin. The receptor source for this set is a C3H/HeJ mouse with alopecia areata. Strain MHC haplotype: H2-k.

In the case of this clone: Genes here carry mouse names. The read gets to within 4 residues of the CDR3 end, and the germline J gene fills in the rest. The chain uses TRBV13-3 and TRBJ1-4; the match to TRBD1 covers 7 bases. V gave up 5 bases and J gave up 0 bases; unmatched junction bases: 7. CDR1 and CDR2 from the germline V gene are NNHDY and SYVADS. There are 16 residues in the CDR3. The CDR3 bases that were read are TGTGCCAGCAGCCCGGGACAGTTTTTTTCCAACGAA. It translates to CASSPGQFFSNE. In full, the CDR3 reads CASSPGQFFSNERLFF.

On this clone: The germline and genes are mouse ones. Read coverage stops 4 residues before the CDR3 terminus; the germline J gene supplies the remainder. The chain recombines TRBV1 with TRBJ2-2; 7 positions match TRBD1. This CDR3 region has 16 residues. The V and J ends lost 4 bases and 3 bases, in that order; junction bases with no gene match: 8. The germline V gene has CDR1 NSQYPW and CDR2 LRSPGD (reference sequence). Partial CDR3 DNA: TGCACCTGCAGTGAGATCGGAGACAGGGACACCGGG. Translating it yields CTCSEIGDRDTG. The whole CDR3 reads CTCSEIGDRDTGQLYF.

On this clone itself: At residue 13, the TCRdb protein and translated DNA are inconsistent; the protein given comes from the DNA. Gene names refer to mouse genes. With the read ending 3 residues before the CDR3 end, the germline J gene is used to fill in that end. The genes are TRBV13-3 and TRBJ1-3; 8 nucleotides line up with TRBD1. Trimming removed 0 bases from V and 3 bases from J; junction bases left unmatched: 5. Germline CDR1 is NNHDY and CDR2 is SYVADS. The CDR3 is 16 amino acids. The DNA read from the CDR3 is TGTGCCAGCAGTGATGCTCGCAGGGGGCTTGGAAATACG. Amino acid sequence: CASSDARRGLGNT. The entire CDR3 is CASSDARRGLGNTLYF.

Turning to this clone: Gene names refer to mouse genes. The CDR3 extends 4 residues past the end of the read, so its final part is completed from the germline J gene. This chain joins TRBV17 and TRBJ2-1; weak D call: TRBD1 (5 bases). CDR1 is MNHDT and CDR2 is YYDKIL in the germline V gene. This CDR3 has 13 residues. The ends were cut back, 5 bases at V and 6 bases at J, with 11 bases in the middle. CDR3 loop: CASSPREGAEQFF. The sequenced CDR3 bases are TGTGCTAGCAGTCCCAGGGAGGGTGCT.

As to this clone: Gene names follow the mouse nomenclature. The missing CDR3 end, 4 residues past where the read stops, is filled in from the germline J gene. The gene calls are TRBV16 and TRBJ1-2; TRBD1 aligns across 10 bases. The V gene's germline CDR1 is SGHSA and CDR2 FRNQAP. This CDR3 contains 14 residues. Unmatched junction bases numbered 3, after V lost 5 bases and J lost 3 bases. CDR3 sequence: CASSMDRGDSDYTF. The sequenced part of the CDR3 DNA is TGTGCAAGCAGCATGGACAGGGGGGACTCC.

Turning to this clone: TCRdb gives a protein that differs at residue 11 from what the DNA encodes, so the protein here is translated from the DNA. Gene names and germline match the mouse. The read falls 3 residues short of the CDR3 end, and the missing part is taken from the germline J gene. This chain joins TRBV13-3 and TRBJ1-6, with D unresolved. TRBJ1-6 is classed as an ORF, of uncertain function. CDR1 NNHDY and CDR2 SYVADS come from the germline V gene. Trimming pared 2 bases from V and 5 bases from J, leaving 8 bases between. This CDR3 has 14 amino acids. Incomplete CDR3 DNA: TGTGCCAGCAGTGACGTCCCTAATAATTCGCCC. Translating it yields CASSDVPNNSP. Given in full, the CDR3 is CASSDVPNNSPLYF.

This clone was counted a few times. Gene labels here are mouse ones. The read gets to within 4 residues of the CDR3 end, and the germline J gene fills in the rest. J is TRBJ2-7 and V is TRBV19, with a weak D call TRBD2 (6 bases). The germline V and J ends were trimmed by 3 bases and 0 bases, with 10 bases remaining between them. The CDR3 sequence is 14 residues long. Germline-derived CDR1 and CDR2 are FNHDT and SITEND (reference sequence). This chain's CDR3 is CASSNWVSSYEQYF. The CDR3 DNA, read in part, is TGTGCCAGCAGTAACTGGGTTAGCTCCTAT.

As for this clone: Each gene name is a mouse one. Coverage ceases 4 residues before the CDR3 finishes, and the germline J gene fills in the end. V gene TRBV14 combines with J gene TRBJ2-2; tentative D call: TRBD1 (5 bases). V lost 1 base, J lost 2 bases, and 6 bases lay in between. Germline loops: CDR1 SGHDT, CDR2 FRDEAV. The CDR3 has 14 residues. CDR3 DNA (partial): TGTGCCAGCAGTTTCGCAGGGAACACCGGG. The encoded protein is CASSFAGNTG. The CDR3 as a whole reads CASSFAGNTGQLYF.

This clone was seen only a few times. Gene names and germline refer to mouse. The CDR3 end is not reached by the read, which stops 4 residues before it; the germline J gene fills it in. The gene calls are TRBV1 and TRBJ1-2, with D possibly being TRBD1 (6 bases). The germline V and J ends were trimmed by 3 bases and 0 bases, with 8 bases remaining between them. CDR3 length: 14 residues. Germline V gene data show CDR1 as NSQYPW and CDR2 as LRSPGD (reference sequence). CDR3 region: CTCSAGQPNSDYTF. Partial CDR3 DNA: TGCACCTGCAGTGCCGGACAGCCAAACTCC.

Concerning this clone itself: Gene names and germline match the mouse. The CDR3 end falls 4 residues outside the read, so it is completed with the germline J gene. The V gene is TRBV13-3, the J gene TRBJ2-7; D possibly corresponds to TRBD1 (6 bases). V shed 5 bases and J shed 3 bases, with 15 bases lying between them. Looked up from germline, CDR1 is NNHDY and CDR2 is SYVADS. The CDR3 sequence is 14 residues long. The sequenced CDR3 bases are TGTGCCAGCAGCGCCAGGGGAGGGCTCTAT. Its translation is CASSARGGLY. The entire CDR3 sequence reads CASSARGGLYEQYF.

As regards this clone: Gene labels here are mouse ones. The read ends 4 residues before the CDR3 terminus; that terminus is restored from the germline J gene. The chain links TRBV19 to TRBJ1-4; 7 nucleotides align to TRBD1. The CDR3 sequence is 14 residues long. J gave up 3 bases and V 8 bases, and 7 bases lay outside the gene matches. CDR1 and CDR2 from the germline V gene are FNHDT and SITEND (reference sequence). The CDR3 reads CARTRQGTNERLFF. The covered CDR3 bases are TGTGCCAGGACGAGACAGGGAACCAACGAA.

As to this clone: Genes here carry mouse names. The CDR3 bases that were read are TGTGCCAGCGAGGACATCTATGCT. Its protein product is CASEDIYA. In full, the CDR3 reads CASEDIYAEQFF. The V and J genes are TRBV13-2 and TRBJ2-1, with a weak D call TRBD1 (5 bases). The read terminates 4 residues before the CDR3 end, so the remaining end is supplied by the germline J gene. V was pared by 6 bases and J by 3 bases, with 7 bases between. Germline V lookup: CDR1 NNHNN, CDR2 SYGAGS (reference sequence). This CDR3 has 12 amino acids.

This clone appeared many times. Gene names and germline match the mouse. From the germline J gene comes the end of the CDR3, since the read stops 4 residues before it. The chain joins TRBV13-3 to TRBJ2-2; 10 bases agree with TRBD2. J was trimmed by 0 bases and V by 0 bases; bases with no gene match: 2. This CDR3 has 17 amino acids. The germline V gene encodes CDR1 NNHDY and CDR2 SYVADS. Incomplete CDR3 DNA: TGTGCCAGCAGTGATGGGACTGGGGGCCCAAACACCGGG. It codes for CASSDGTGGPNTG. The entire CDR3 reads CASSDGTGGPNTGQLYF.

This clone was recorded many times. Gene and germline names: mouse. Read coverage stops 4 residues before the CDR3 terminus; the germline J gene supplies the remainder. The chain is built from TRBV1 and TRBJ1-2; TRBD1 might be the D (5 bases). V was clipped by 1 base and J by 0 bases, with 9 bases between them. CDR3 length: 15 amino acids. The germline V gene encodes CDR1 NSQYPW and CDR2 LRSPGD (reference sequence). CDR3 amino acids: CTCSAVARANSDYTF. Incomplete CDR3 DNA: TGCACCTGCAGTGCAGTCGCCAGGGCAAACTCC. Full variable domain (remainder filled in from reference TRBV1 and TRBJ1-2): VTLLEQNPRWRLVPRGQAVNLRCILKNSQYPWMSWYQQDLQKQLQWLFTLRSPGDKEVKSLPGADYLATRVTDTELRLQVANMSQGRTLYCTCSAVARANSDYTFGSGTRLLVI.

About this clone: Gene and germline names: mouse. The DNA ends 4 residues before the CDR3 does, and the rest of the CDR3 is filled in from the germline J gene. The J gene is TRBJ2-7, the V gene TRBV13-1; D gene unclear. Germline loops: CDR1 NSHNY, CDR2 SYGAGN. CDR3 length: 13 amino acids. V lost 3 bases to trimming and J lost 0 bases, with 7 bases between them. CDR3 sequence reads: CASSAENSYEQYF. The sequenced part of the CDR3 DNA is TGTGCCAGCAGTGCAGAAAACTCCTAT.

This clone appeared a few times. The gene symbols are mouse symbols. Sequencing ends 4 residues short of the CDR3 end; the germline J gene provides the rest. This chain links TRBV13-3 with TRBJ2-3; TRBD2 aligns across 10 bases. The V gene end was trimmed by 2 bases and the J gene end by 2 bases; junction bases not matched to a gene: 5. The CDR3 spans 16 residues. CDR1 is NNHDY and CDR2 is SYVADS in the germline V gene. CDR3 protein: CASSEEDWGIAETLYF. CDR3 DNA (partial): TGTGCCAGCAGTGAAGAGGACTGGGGGATTGCAGAA.